This T cell receptor beta chain came from a study of cytomegalovirus exposure and HLA in healthy donors. Sequencing used immunoSEQ multiplex PCR; TCRdb keeps in-frame clones, though not all of them. The data contain 140,000 or so clones, nearly 90% of them singletons. Germline V gene data show CDR1 as SGDLS and CDR2 as YYNGEE. V was clipped by 3 bases and J by 0 bases; unmatched bases: 6. This CDR3 contains 17 residues. The donors were part of the roughly 130-subject validation cohort, which stood apart from the 666-subject first cohort. This TCR was sampled from a woman aged 18-29 years in good health and CMV-seropositive. This chain connects TRBV9 to TRBJ2-3; TRBD1 aligns across 11 bases. The material sequenced was PBMCs. In nucleotides, the CDR3 is TGTGCCAGCAGCGCCGGACAGGGGGCAAAAAGCACAGATACGCAGTATTTT. Residues: CASSAGQGAKSTDTQYF. The entire variable domain, with the rest obtained from reference TRBV9 and TRBJ2-3, is as follows: DSGVTQTPKHLITATGQRVTLRCSPRSGDLSVYWYQQSLDQGLQFLIQYYNGEERAKGNILERFSAQQFPDLHSELNLSSLELGDSALYFCASSAGQGAKSTDTQYFGPGTRLTVL.